The 18 T cell receptor beta chains in this list originate from one sample, sequenced in a study of cytotoxic CD8 clonotypes in ibrutinib-treated CLL. Only in-frame clones appear in the TCRdb table, and some are missing; sequencing was by immunoSEQ multiplex PCR. The sample shows roughly 160,000 clones, approximately 84% of them seen only once. The sample consisted of PBMCs, taken after 24 months of ibrutinib treatment. The receptors here all came from a human donor with chronic lymphocytic leukemia.

This chain connects TRBV15 to TRBJ1-2, with D unclear. The germline V gene encodes CDR1 LNHNV and CDR2 YYDKDF (reference sequence). The CDR3 runs to 14 residues. V lost 2 bases and J lost 5, with 12 bases in between. CDR3 protein: CATSRRFVSYGYTF. CDR3 sequence (DNA): TGTGCCACCAGCAGACGGTTCGTCTCGTATGGCTACACCTTC.

J is TRBJ1-6 and V is TRBV4-1; D not certain. This CDR3 is built from 17 residues. Trimming shortened V by 0 bases and J by 9 bases, and 18 bases separated the two germline ends. Germline loops: CDR1 MGHRA, CDR2 YSYEKL. The CDR3 bases are TGCGCCAGCAGCCAAGATGACCCTAGAGGTAGGAGTTCACCCCTCCACTTT. This sequence encodes CASSQDDPRGRSSPLHF.

This sequence joins TRBV2 and TRBJ2-7; unclear D gene. Trimming shortened V by 5 bases and J by 0 bases, and 11 bases separated the two germline ends. Germline assignment: CDR1 SNHLY and CDR2 FYNNEI. The CDR3 contains 14 residues. The CDR3 loop reads CASSLDQFSYEQYF. The CDR3 DNA sequence: TGTGCCAGCAGTCTGGACCAATTCTCCTACGAGCAGTACTTC.

This chain joins TRBV9 and TRBJ2-1, with D tentatively TRBD2 (5 bases). Trimming left V 5 bases short and J 4 bases short, with 13 bases between. Germline-derived CDR1 and CDR2 are SGDLS and YYNGEE. CDR3 length equals 14 residues. The CDR3 DNA follows: TGTGCCAGCAGTGCCAGCGGTTCATACAATGAGCAGTTCTTC. Amino acid sequence: CASSASGSYNEQFF.

This chain connects TRBV2 to TRBJ2-3; D is unresolved. The CDR3 extends over 11 amino acids. V was trimmed by 6 bases and J by 0 bases, leaving 1 base between them. Germline CDR1 reads SNHLY; CDR2 reads FYNNEI. The CDR3, as DNA: TGTGCCAGCAGCAGCACAGATACGCAGTATTTT. It translates to CASSSTDTQYF. Filled out from reference TRBV2 and TRBJ2-3, the complete variable domain reads EPEVTQTPSHQVTQMGQEVILRCVPISNHLYFYWYRQILGQKVEFLVSFYNNEISEKSEIFDDQFSVERPDGSNFTLKIRSTKLEDSAMYFCASSSTDTQYFGPGTRLTVL.

CDR3 nucleotide sequence: TGTGCCAGTAGTATGCCGGGACAGCCTGTTTACGAGCAGTACTTC. This encodes CASSMPGQPVYEQYF. J is TRBJ2-7 and V is TRBV19; 7 bases line up with TRBD1. This CDR3 is 15 amino acids long. Unmatched junction bases numbered 9, after V lost 3 bases and J lost 4 bases. Germline lookup yields CDR1 LNHDA and CDR2 SQIVND (reference sequence).

The rearrangement joins TRBV25-1 to TRBJ1-2; TRBD1 might be the D (5 bases). Trimming cost V 7 bases and J 4 bases, with 16 bases left between them. There are 14 residues in the CDR3. The germline V gene has CDR1 MGHDK and CDR2 SYGVNS. This CDR3 reads CASTSWDRGYGYTF. CDR3 nucleotides: TGTGCCAGCACTTCCTGGGATAGGGGCTATGGCTACACCTTC.

This chain joins TRBV5-4 and TRBJ2-3; 11 nucleotides align to TRBD2. Per germline, CDR1 SGHNT and CDR2 YYREEE (reference sequence). V lost 4 bases and J lost 4; bases outside the gene matches: 17. The CDR3 consists of 19 residues. DNA of the CDR3: TGTGCCAGCAGCACCTATTCTAGCGGGGGGCTTGTCGGCGCAGATACGCAGTATTTT. As protein: CASSTYSSGGLVGADTQYF. The complete variable domain, with remaining parts taken from reference TRBV5-4 and TRBJ2-3, reads ETGVTQSPTHLIKTRGQQVTLRCSSQSGHNTVSWYQQALGQGPQFIFQYYREEENGRGNFPPRFSGLQFPNYSSELNVNALELDDSALYLCASSTYSSGGLVGADTQYFGPGTRLTVL.

The J gene is TRBJ2-7, the V gene TRBV29-1; 11 bases map to TRBD2. The V gene's germline CDR1 is SQVTM and CDR2 ANQGSEA. The CDR3 contains 15 residues. Trimming removed 4 bases from V and 3 bases from J; junction bases left unmatched: 8. CDR3 in amino acids: CSVGSLAGGSYEQYF. CDR3 nucleotides: TGCAGCGTTGGTTCGCTAGCGGGAGGTAGCTACGAGCAGTACTTC.

The J gene is TRBJ1-2, the V gene TRBV7-3, with TRBD1 as a possible D gene (5 bases). The germline gives CDR1 SGHTA, CDR2 FQGTGA. Trimming shortened V by 2 bases and J by 5 bases, and 12 bases separated the two germline ends. This CDR3 contains 14 residues. The CDR3 region is CASSLDGREYGYTF. The CDR3 coding sequence is TGTGCCAGCAGCTTAGATGGCAGGGAGTATGGCTACACCTTC. Full variable domain (remainder filled in from reference TRBV7-3 and TRBJ1-2): GAGVSQTPSNKVTEKGKYVELRCDPISGHTALYWYRQSLGQGPEFLIYFQGTGAADDSGLPNDRFFAVRPEGSVSTLKIQRTERGDSAVYLCASSLDGREYGYTFGSGTRLTVV.

This clone appeared a few times. The gene calls are TRBV5-1 and TRBJ2-1; possibly TRBD1 for D (6 bases). Looked up from germline, CDR1 is SGHRS and CDR2 is YFSETQ. The CDR3 is 14 residues long. The germline V and J ends were trimmed by 4 bases and 3 bases, with 11 bases remaining between them. The CDR3 loop reads CASSQTGNYNEQFF. CDR3 nucleotide sequence: TGCGCCAGCAGCCAAACAGGGAACTACAATGAGCAGTTCTTC. The full variable domain, in which reference TRBV5-1 and TRBJ2-1 provide the parts outside the CDR3, is KAGVTQTPRYLIKTRGQQVTLSCSPISGHRSVSWYQQTPGQGLQFLFEYFSETQRNKGNFPGRFSGRQFSNSRSEMNVSTLELGDSALYLCASSQTGNYNEQFFGPGTRLTVL.

The rearrangement links TRBV10-1 to TRBJ2-3, with 12 nucleotides matching TRBD2. The junction had 21 bases not matched to a gene; V was cut back by 7 bases and J by 7 bases. This CDR3 is built from 19 residues. From germline, CDR1 is WNHNN and CDR2 SYGVQD (reference sequence). The CDR3, as DNA: TGCGCCAGCACCAAGTGGGCCCGAAAGACTAGCGGGAGTTTAAATACGCAGTATTTT. Amino acid sequence: CASTKWARKTSGSLNTQYF.

In this sample, this clone turned up once. The chain joins TRBV19 to TRBJ2-7; 9 bases are a match to TRBD2. Trimming removed 3 bases from V and 4 bases from J; junction bases left unmatched: 4. CDR3 length: 14 residues. The V gene's germline CDR1 is LNHDA and CDR2 SQIVND (reference sequence). The DNA for the CDR3 is TGTGCCAGTAGTATGGCGGGAGGGCCGTACGAGCAGTACTTC. Translating gives CASSMAGGPYEQYF.

V gene TRBV6-1 combines with J gene TRBJ1-4; tentative D call: TRBD1 (5 bases). Germline CDR1 MNHNS, CDR2 SASEGT. V shed 6 bases and J shed 7 bases, with 18 bases lying between them. This CDR3 has 15 amino acids. DNA of the CDR3: TGTGCCAGCAGCCGCGACCCAGGGTCGGGTGAAAAACTGTTTTTT. It specifies CASSRDPGSGEKLFF.

About this clone: The same CDR3 arises from other DNA sequences in this sample as well. This chain links TRBV18 with TRBJ2-5; D is possibly TRBD1 or TRBD2 (5 bases each). The CDR3 consists of 14 residues. Germline lookup yields CDR1 KGHSH and CDR2 LQKENI. V dropped 3 bases and J dropped 1 base, with 9 bases sitting between them. The CDR3 spells CASSPSRGQETQYF. CDR3 DNA sequence: TGTGCCAGCTCACCTTCGAGGGGCCAAGAGACCCAGTACTTC.

The V call is TRBV28, the J call TRBJ1-5; 7 nucleotides agree with TRBD1. Germline CDR1 MDHEN, CDR2 SYDVKM. V lost 8 bases and J lost 6; bases outside the gene matches: 13. The CDR3 length is 15 residues. In nucleotides, the CDR3 is TGTGCCAGCCAGTTTAATGACAGGGCGAGTCAGCCCCAGCATTTT. As protein: CASQFNDRASQPQHF.

The chain uses TRBV5-1 and TRBJ2-7; the match to TRBD1 covers 7 bases. Germline assignment: CDR1 SGHRS and CDR2 YFSETQ. This CDR3 comprises 15 residues. The V segment lost 4 bases and the J segment 4 bases; nucleotides outside the gene matches: 11. CDR3 region: CASSVRPGQSYEQYF. The CDR3, as DNA: TGCGCCAGCAGCGTAAGACCGGGACAGTCTTACGAGCAGTACTTC. The full variable domain, rest sourced from reference TRBV5-1 and TRBJ2-7, is KAGVTQTPRYLIKTRGQQVTLSCSPISGHRSVSWYQQTPGQGLQFLFEYFSETQRNKGNFPGRFSGRQFSNSRSEMNVSTLELGDSALYLCASSVRPGQSYEQYFGPGTRLTVT.

The rearrangement uses TRBV19 and TRBJ2-7; 8 bases fit TRBD2. The V segment lost 0 bases and the J segment 6 bases; nucleotides outside the gene matches: 10. The CDR3 extends over 16 amino acids. Germline V gene lookup returns CDR1 LNHDA and CDR2 SQIVND (reference sequence). This CDR3 is CASSIDIGLAISEQYF. Here the CDR3 DNA reads TGTGCCAGTAGTATAGATATCGGACTAGCAATTAGCGAGCAGTACTTC.